This T cell receptor beta chain comes out of a study of blood T cells in healthy people across ages. Notes on the study in general: Age showed a roughly linear inverse relationship with TCR beta diversity per million T cells. Greater diversity and more naive CD4+ cells were seen in long-lived donors than in aged donors.

Note on this clonotype: The antigen is undetermined.

Total RNA, at least 5 micrograms per sample, came from PBMCs. With a J-beta primer mix and a sample-barcoded 5' primer, a second PCR ran roughly 6 to 11 cycles. Every cDNA molecule carried a tag from a template-switch adaptor bearing 12 random nucleotides. TCRdb itself ran the 5' RACE reads through MiXCR, one entry per CDR3 protein. The sample carries about 1.6 million distinct CDR3 sequences, 34% recorded once. The CDR3 has 15 residues. The material sequenced was blood. The chain combines TRBV12-3 or TRBV12-4 with TRBJ2-1; D possibly corresponds to TRBD2 (5 bases). The J call could be wrong; TRBJ2-7 is a better fit for the DNA end. The receptor was derived from a woman in her 30s in good health. Here the CDR3 DNA reads TGTGCCAGCAGCGGAGATCCGGCGGGCTACAATGAGCAGTACTTC. Its protein is CASSGDPAGYNEQYF.